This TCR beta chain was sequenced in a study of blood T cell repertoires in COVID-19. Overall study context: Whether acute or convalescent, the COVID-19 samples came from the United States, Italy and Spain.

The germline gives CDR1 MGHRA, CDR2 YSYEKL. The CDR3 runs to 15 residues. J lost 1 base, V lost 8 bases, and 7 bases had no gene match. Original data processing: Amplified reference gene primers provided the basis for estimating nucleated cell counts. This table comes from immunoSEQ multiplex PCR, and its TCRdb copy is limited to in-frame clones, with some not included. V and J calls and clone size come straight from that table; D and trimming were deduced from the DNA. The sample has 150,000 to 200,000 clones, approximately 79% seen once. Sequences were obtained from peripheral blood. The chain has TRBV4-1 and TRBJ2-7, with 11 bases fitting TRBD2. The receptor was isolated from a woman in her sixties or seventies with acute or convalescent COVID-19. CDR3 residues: CASSPTSGSSYEQYF. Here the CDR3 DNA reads TGCGCCAGCTCCCCCACTAGCGGGAGTTCCTACGAGCAGTACTTC.